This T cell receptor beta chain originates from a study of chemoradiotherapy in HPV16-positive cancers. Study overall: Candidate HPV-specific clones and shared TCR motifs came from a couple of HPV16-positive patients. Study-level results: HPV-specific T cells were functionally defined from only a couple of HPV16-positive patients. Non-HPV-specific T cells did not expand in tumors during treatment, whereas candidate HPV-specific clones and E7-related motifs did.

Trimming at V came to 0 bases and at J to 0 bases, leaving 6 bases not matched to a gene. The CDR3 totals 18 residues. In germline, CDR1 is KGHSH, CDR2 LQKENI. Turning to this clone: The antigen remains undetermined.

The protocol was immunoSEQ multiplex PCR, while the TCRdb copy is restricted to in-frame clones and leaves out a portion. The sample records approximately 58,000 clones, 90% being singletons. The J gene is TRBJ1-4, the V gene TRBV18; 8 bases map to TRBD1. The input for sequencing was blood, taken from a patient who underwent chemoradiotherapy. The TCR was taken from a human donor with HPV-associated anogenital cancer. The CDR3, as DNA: TGTGCCAGCTCACCACCGGGCAGGGGGCTGCCAACTAATGAAAAACTGTTTTTT. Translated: CASSPPGRGLPTNEKLFF.